The 32 T cell receptor beta chains below were found in one sample sequenced in a study of early T cells in non-severe SARS-CoV-2 infection. TCRdb itself ran the 5' RACE reads through MiXCR, one entry per CDR3 protein. Among 87,000 or so distinct CDR3 sequences listed, around an eighth were seen once. The sequenced sample consisted of whole blood. These receptors all come from an adult who was a healthcare worker with PCR-confirmed SARS-CoV-2 infection or an uninfected control (not recorded which).

The chain has TRBV12-3 or TRBV12-4 and TRBJ1-6; 10 positions match TRBD1. CDR3 length equals 16 residues. V shed 7 bases and J 6 bases; nucleotides not matched to a gene: 9. The CDR3 here is CASTQGDRGTNSPLHF. CDR3 in DNA: TGTGCCAGCACCCAAGGGGACAGGGGAACTAATTCACCCCTCCACTTT.

This clonotype was observed at least ten times. The CDR3 DNA sequence: TGTGCCAGCAGCTTATGGGACAGGGTGACCACTGAAGCTTTCTTT. This gives the protein CASSLWDRVTTEAFF. This rearrangement joins TRBV7-9 to TRBJ1-1; 9 bases are shared with TRBD1. This CDR3 spans 15 amino acids. With 2 bases clipped from V and 4 bases from J, the junction kept 5 bases outside the gene matches. The germline V gene encodes CDR1 SEHNR and CDR2 FQNEAQ (reference sequence).

The chain couples TRBV7-2 to TRBJ2-7, with TRBD2 identical over 7 bases. V shed 4 bases and J 7 bases; nucleotides not matched to a gene: 10. The CDR3 loop spans 14 amino acids. The V gene's germline CDR1 is SGHTA and CDR2 FQGNSA. The CDR3 reads CASSWHRDYPEQYF. CDR3 DNA: TGTGCCAGCAGCTGGCACCGGGACTACCCAGAGCAGTACTTC.

Only a few counts were recorded for this clonotype. The gene calls are TRBV24-1 and TRBJ2-3, with unresolved D. V lost 0 bases and J 3 bases, leaving 9 bases between the germline ends. Germline CDR1 reads KGHDR; CDR2 reads SFDVKD. CDR3 length: 15 amino acids. CDR3 DNA: TGTGCCACCAGTGATTTGCAGGACGAAACAGATACGCAGTATTTT. The encoded protein is CATSDLQDETDTQYF.

This chain connects TRBV6-5 to TRBJ1-5, with D maybe TRBD1 (5 bases). The V and J ends lost 0 bases and 1 base respectively, with 7 bases between them. CDR3 length equals 15 residues. Germline CDR1 MNHEY, CDR2 SVGAGI. CDR3 region: CASSYSGVSNQPQHF. CDR3 coding DNA: TGTGCCAGCAGTTACTCAGGGGTGAGCAATCAGCCCCAGCATTTT.

The chain links TRBV20-1 to TRBJ2-1; D might be TRBD2 (5 bases). Trimming pared 5 bases from V and 2 bases from J, leaving 16 bases between. The CDR3 is 15 amino acids. Germline CDR1 reads DFQATT; CDR2 reads SNEGSKA (reference sequence). CDR3 amino acids: CSAFNTRAPYNEQFF. CDR3 bases: TGCAGTGCTTTCAACACGAGGGCCCCCTACAATGAGCAGTTCTTC.

Concerning this clonotype itself: Relative to the germline gene, one junction end is altered; a read error may explain this. The rearrangement links TRBV7-2 to TRBJ1-1, with a tentative D call TRBD1 (5 bases). The germline CDR1 and CDR2 sequences are SGHTA and FQGNSA. This CDR3 comprises 14 residues. CDR3 sequence: CASSLRLGTTEQQF. The CDR3 DNA sequence: TGTGCCAGCAGCTTAAGGCTCGGAACGACAGAACAGCAATTT.

This clonotype was counted between two and nine times. Here the CDR3 DNA reads TGCAGCGTTGAAGAGATCGCCGCTACCGGGGAGCTGTTTTTT. It encodes CSVEEIAATGELFF. The chain combines TRBV29-1 with TRBJ2-2, with no clear D. From germline, CDR1 is SQVTM and CDR2 ANQGSEA. This CDR3 region has 14 residues. Trimming pared 0 bases from V and 5 bases from J, leaving 10 bases between.

This chain uses TRBV6-5 with TRBJ2-5; TRBD1 or TRBD2 may be the D gene (6 bases each). CDR3 length equals 13 residues. V was pared by 5 bases and J by 4 bases, with 11 bases between. Germline CDR1 reads MNHEY; CDR2 reads SVGAGI. The CDR3 bases are TGTGCCAGCAGTCCGAGGGGGGCAGAGACCCAGTACTTC. Encoded protein: CASSPRGAETQYF.

The V and J genes are TRBV4-3 and TRBJ1-2; the D is unclear. This CDR3 spans 15 amino acids. The V end lost 0 bases, the J end lost 2 bases, and 10 bases lay between the germline ends. Germline loops: CDR1 LGHNA, CDR2 YSLEER. DNA for the CDR3: TGCGCCAGCAGCCAAGATATTGGGCCGAACTATGGCTACACCTTC. Protein: CASSQDIGPNYGYTF.

The rearrangement uses TRBV19 and TRBJ2-3; 13 bases map to TRBD2. From germline, CDR1 is LNHDA and CDR2 SQIVND (reference sequence). V gave up 9 bases and J gave up 7 bases; unmatched junction bases: 10. The CDR3 length is 15 residues. CDR3 residues: CASTGLAGVRHTQYF. The DNA for the CDR3 is TGTGCCAGCACAGGACTAGCGGGAGTTCGGCATACGCAGTATTTT.

V gene TRBV29-1 combines with J gene TRBJ1-3, with D possibly TRBD1 on 5 matching bases. CDR1 and CDR2 (germline): SQVTM, ANQGSEA. The CDR3 runs 16 residues. The germline V and J ends were trimmed by 0 bases and 0 bases, with 12 bases remaining between them. This CDR3 is CSVEDRQGSSGNTIYF. The CDR3 region has the DNA TGCAGCGTTGAAGATCGCCAGGGCTCCTCTGGAAACACCATATATTTT.

There are a few counts of this clonotype. The J gene is TRBJ2-2, the V gene TRBV6-6; possible D gene TRBD1, 6 bases. Trimming cost V 5 bases and J 2 bases, with 9 bases left between them. The germline CDR1 and CDR2 sequences are MNHNY and SVGAGI (reference sequence). The CDR3 totals 14 residues. CDR3 residues: CASSTGSNTGELFF. The CDR3, as DNA: TGTGCCAGCAGTACAGGGTCAAACACCGGGGAGCTGTTTTTT.

This sequence joins TRBV24-1 and TRBJ2-7; the D is unclear. The CDR3 sequence is 14 residues long. Germline V gene lookup returns CDR1 KGHDR and CDR2 SFDVKD. With 4 bases removed from V and 5 bases from J, the gap between germline ends came to 14 bases. The CDR3 here is CATSDAGVRDEQYF. The CDR3 DNA follows: TGTGCCACCAGTGACGCCGGCGTTCGGGACGAGCAGTACTTC.

This clonotype was recorded many times. The V and J genes are TRBV12-3 or TRBV12-4 and TRBJ2-5, with 13 bases matching TRBD2. With V trimmed by 4 bases and J by 3 bases, 2 bases remained unmatched. The CDR3 is 15 amino acids. DNA of the CDR3: TGTGCCAGCAGTTGGACTAGCGGGAGTGAAGAGACCCAGTACTTC. Translating gives CASSWTSGSEETQYF.

The rearrangement joins TRBV7-9 to TRBJ1-4, with D unresolved. Germline CDR1 SEHNR, CDR2 FQNEAQ (reference sequence). The ends were cut back, 5 bases at V and 6 bases at J, with 13 bases in the middle. CDR3 size: 14 residues. The CDR3 coding sequence is TGTGCCAGCAGCCCAACCTTAAGTGATGAAAAACTGTTTTTT. Amino acids: CASSPTLSDEKLFF.

This rearrangement joins TRBV12-3 or TRBV12-4 to TRBJ2-1; perhaps D is TRBD1 or TRBD2 (5 bases each). The V and J ends lost 6 bases and 8 bases respectively, with 14 bases between them. The CDR3 sequence is 13 residues long. CDR3 amino acids: CASSGTGTHEQFF. The CDR3, as DNA: TGTGCCAGCAGCGGGACGGGAACCCATGAGCAGTTCTTC.

This clonotype has just a few counts. The chain joins TRBV30 to TRBJ2-1; TRBD1 matches 11 bases. Germline CDR1 reads GTSNPN; CDR2 reads SVGIG (reference sequence). The J segment lost 2 bases and the V segment lost 5 bases, leaving 5 bases of the junction unmatched. The CDR3 sequence is 15 residues long. In DNA, the CDR3 is TGTGCCTGGCGGGGACAGGGGGACCCCTACAATGAGCAGTTCTTC. Protein product: CAWRGQGDPYNEQFF.

At least ten counts were recorded for this clonotype. The CDR3 reads CSAPWAVVQETQYF. The CDR3 nucleotides read TGCAGTGCGCCGTGGGCGGTCGTACAAGAGACCCAGTACTTC. The chain employs TRBV20-1 and TRBJ2-5, with no clear D. In germline, CDR1 is DFQATT, CDR2 SNEGSKA (reference sequence). Deletions cut 6 bases from V and 2 bases from J, with 16 bases between. This CDR3 region has 14 residues.

This clonotype was detected many times. This chain joins TRBV5-1 and TRBJ2-7; the D call may be TRBD1 or TRBD2 (6 bases each). This CDR3 has 18 amino acids. V was cut by 0 bases and J by 0 bases, with 19 bases left in between. Germline V gives CDR1 SGHRS, CDR2 YFSETQ. In DNA, the CDR3 is TGCGCCAGCAGCTTGGTAGGTGATTCGGGGGCGAACTCCTACGAGCAGTACTTC. Protein: CASSLVGDSGANSYEQYF.

The rearrangement joins TRBV5-1 to TRBJ2-3; the D is unclear. The germline gives CDR1 SGHRS, CDR2 YFSETQ. The CDR3 length is 12 residues. V lost 4 bases and J 2 bases, leaving 5 bases between the germline ends. The CDR3 sequence: CASSEPTDTQYF. The CDR3 DNA sequence: TGCGCCAGCAGCGAGCCCACAGATACGCAGTATTTT.

The table lists this clonotype with a few counts. V is TRBV10-2 and J is TRBJ2-5; 12 nucleotides match TRBD2. The CDR3 totals 15 residues. V lost 10 bases, J lost 2 bases, and 8 bases stayed unmatched. CDR1 WSHSY and CDR2 SAAADI come from the germline V gene. The CDR3 coding sequence is TGCGCCACCAGGACTAGCGGGAACCCACAAGAGACCCAGTACTTC. This gives the protein CATRTSGNPQETQYF.

The chain carries TRBV12-3 or TRBV12-4 and TRBJ2-5, with TRBD2 as a possible D gene (5 bases). The CDR3 consists of 15 residues. Trimming cost V 3 bases and J 7 bases, with 18 bases left between them. CDR3 sequence: CASSFSLAWSGTQYF. CDR3 bases: TGTGCCAGCAGTTTCAGCCTAGCTTGGAGTGGGACCCAGTACTTC.

This clonotype was observed a few times. The gene calls are TRBV6-1 and TRBJ2-3, with a weak D call TRBD2 (5 bases). The V and J ends lost 4 bases and 2 bases respectively, with 10 bases between them. This CDR3 has 14 residues. From germline, CDR1 is MNHNS and CDR2 SASEGT. The CDR3 DNA sequence: TGTGCCAGCAGTGTCGGGATAGCCACAGATACGCAGTATTTT. This translates into CASSVGIATDTQYF.

This clonotype was counted many times. The chain couples TRBV18 to TRBJ1-5, with no clear D. With 5 bases removed from V and 3 bases from J, the gap between germline ends came to 11 bases. Germline-derived CDR1 and CDR2 are KGHSH and LQKENI. The CDR3 loop spans 14 amino acids. CDR3 residues: CASSYGRLNQPQHF. CDR3 sequence (DNA): TGTGCCAGCTCATACGGACGTCTCAATCAGCCCCAGCATTTT.

The rearrangement joins TRBV7-6 to TRBJ2-7, with 9 bases fitting TRBD2. CDR3 size: 16 residues. Trimming at V came to 2 bases and at J to 1 base, leaving 6 bases not matched to a gene. In germline, CDR1 is SGHVS, CDR2 FNYEAQ. CDR3 nucleotide sequence: TGTGCCAGCAGCTTACGAGGCGGGAGGGGATCCTACGAGCAGTACTTC. This sequence encodes CASSLRGGRGSYEQYF.

The chain couples TRBV7-2 to TRBJ2-1; weak D call: TRBD2 (5 bases). Trimming took 1 base from V and 5 from J, leaving 9 bases between them. Germline CDR1 is SGHTA and CDR2 is FQGNSA. The CDR3 totals 14 residues. The CDR3 is CASSLVSVNNEQFF. In DNA form, the CDR3 reads TGTGCCAGCAGCTTAGTTAGCGTCAACAATGAGCAGTTCTTC.

This clonotype was observed at least ten times. This chain joins TRBV20-1 and TRBJ1-1; no clear D gene. Germline lookup yields CDR1 DFQATT and CDR2 SNEGSKA (reference sequence). This CDR3 contains 13 residues. Trimming removed 6 bases at V and 4 bases at J, with 15 bases between. The CDR3 protein is CSAPRSQITEAFF. DNA of the CDR3: TGCAGTGCCCCCCGGTCTCAGATCACTGAAGCTTTCTTT.

This clonotype has ten or more counts. The rearrangement links TRBV7-2 to TRBJ1-5; D unresolved. V lost 6 bases to trimming and J lost 5 bases, with 11 bases between them. CDR3 length: 13 amino acids. Germline V gene data show CDR1 as SGHTA and CDR2 as FQGNSA. The chain's CDR3 is CASSKGTYQPQHF. For the CDR3, the DNA is TGTGCCAGCAGTAAGGGAACCTATCAGCCCCAGCATTTT.

This clonotype was observed many times. The V gene is TRBV29-1, the J gene TRBJ1-4, with D maybe TRBD1 (5 bases). This CDR3 region has 14 residues. Trimming stripped 6 bases from V and 0 bases from J, with 11 bases between. CDR1 SQVTM and CDR2 ANQGSEA come from the germline V gene. The CDR3 DNA sequence: TGCAGCGTCCGGGACTCTGCAACTAATGAAAAACTGTTTTTT. It specifies CSVRDSATNEKLFF.

This clonotype has a single count. This clone may be a read error of a much larger clone one base away. V usage is TRBV7-2 and J usage is TRBJ2-1; TRBD2 agrees at 7 bases. CDR1 is SGHTA and CDR2 is FQGNSA in the germline V gene. This CDR3 is built from 16 residues. V lost 5 bases to trimming and J lost 8 bases; unmatched junction nucleotides: 15. CDR3 DNA: TGTGCCAGCAGCCCGGGTCCAGTGGGAGGGGCTTATGAGCAGTTCTTC. Protein product: CASSPGPVGGAYEQFF.

The J gene is TRBJ1-1, the V gene TRBV9; D is uncertain. Between the trimmed V and J ends, which lost 0 bases and 2 bases, there was a span of 5 bases. The CDR3 contains 13 residues. Germline CDR1 SGDLS, CDR2 YYNGEE. The CDR3 reads CASSVDLNTEAFF. In nucleotides, the CDR3 is TGTGCCAGCAGCGTAGACCTAAACACTGAAGCTTTCTTT.